The 21 T cell receptor beta chains below all came from one sample that was sequenced in a study of blood T cell repertoires in COVID-19. Measured with immunoSEQ multiplex PCR; TCRdb has only the in-frame clones, and not every one. The repertoire holds tens of thousands of clones, with around 78% as singletons. The sample taken for sequencing was peripheral blood. Every receptor here comes from a human donor in a cohort sampled during active COVID-19.

Concerning this clone itself: One end of the junction does not line up with germline, which may come from a read error. V gene TRBV29-1 combines with J gene TRBJ1-3; D is undetermined. CDR1 SQVTM and CDR2 ANQGSEA come from the germline V gene. The CDR3 covers 13 residues. The CDR3 DNA is TGCAGCGTCGAAGTCCTCGCTGGAAACACCATATATTTT. Protein product: CSVEVLAGNTIYF.

The chain recombines TRBV5-4 with TRBJ1-1; 9 nucleotides line up with TRBD1. CDR1 and CDR2 from the germline V gene are SGHNT and YYREEE (reference sequence). J was trimmed by 7 bases and V by 0 bases; bases with no gene match: 7. The CDR3 loop spans 15 amino acids. Written as DNA, the CDR3 is TGTGCCAGCAGCTTGGAAAGCGGACAGGGGTTTGAAGCTTTCTTT. This sequence encodes CASSLESGQGFEAFF.

The chain carries TRBV10-3 and TRBJ1-6; TRBD1 is a possible D gene (6 bases). Germline-derived CDR1 and CDR2 are ENHRY and SYGVKD. V gave up 4 bases and J gave up 8 bases, with 9 bases separating them. This CDR3 is 13 amino acids long. The CDR3 DNA follows: TGTGCCATCAGTGCAGGGGTGGATTCACCCCTCCACTTT. Translation: CAISAGVDSPLHF.

V is TRBV18 and J is TRBJ1-1; no reliable D call. Deletions cut 0 bases from V and 1 base from J, with 9 bases between. CDR3 size: 15 residues. Germline V CDR1 and CDR2: KGHSH, LQKENI. The CDR3 loop is CASSPPKDTNTEAFF. Written as DNA, the CDR3 is TGTGCCAGCTCACCACCGAAAGACACGAACACTGAAGCTTTCTTT.

The gene calls are TRBV6-6 and TRBJ1-1, with 7 bases that match TRBD1. Germline assignment: CDR1 MNHNY and CDR2 SVGAGI (reference sequence). The CDR3 covers 14 residues. V lost 5 bases, J lost 1 base, and 4 bases stayed unmatched. The CDR3 nucleotides read TGTGCCAGCAGTAAAAGACAGGGGAACACTGAAGCTTTCTTT. Amino acids: CASSKRQGNTEAFF.

CDR3 nucleotide sequence: TGTGCCAGCAGTTTTGCAGGCAATCAGCCCCAGCATTTT. Its translation is CASSFAGNQPQHF. The chain couples TRBV12-3 or TRBV12-4 to TRBJ1-5; no reliable D call. The CDR3 contains 13 residues. V was cut by 3 bases and J by 2 bases, with 5 bases left in between.

This clone was observed a handful of times. The chain's CDR3 is CASSPDTIFYEQYF. For the CDR3, the DNA is TGTGCCAGCAGCCCAGATACGATCTTCTACGAGCAGTACTTC. The rearrangement uses TRBV11-2 and TRBJ2-7; no clear D. Germline V CDR1 and CDR2: SGHAT, FQNNGV. V dropped 5 bases and J dropped 3 bases, with 14 bases sitting between them. This CDR3 spans 14 amino acids.

This clone was counted once. The genes are TRBV3-1 (or the pseudogene TRBV3-2) and TRBJ1-2, with a possible D match to TRBD1 (5 bases). The CDR3 covers 12 residues. Trimming took 4 bases from V and 4 from J, leaving 7 bases between them. Germline V gene data show CDR1 as LGHDT and CDR2 as YNNKEL (reference sequence). The CDR3 reads CASSRDSYGYTF. In nucleotides, the CDR3 is TGTGCCAGCAGCCGAGACAGCTATGGCTACACCTTC.

The gene calls are TRBV7-9 and TRBJ2-5, with a possible D match to TRBD1 (6 bases). Trimming removed 5 bases from V and 0 bases from J, with 22 bases in between. Germline CDR1 and CDR2: SEHNR and FQNEAQ (reference sequence). The CDR3 is made up of 18 amino acids. The CDR3 is CASSKVLGTLGDQETQYF. As DNA, the CDR3 is TGTGCCAGCAGCAAGGTGCTGGGGACACTCGGGGACCAAGAGACCCAGTACTTC.

This chain connects TRBV28 to TRBJ2-7; 8 bases agree with TRBD2. The CDR3 has 16 residues. With V trimmed by 7 bases and J by 2 bases, 13 bases remained unmatched. The germline V gene has CDR1 MDHEN and CDR2 SYDVKM. The CDR3 reads CASTGGGNTPAYEQYF. CDR3 sequence (DNA): TGTGCCAGCACCGGGGGGGGGAACACTCCGGCCTACGAGCAGTACTTC.

The V call is TRBV5-1, the J call TRBJ2-3, with TRBD1 identical over 10 bases. CDR3 length equals 17 residues. Losses at the gene ends were 3 bases for V and 1 base for J; bases not matched to a gene: 8. The germline V gene has CDR1 SGHRS and CDR2 YFSETQ. DNA for the CDR3: TGCGCCAGCAGCTCGAGAGGGACAGGGGATGGCACAGATACGCAGTATTTT. Protein sequence: CASSSRGTGDGTDTQYF.

V gene TRBV6-6 combines with J gene TRBJ1-2; 7 positions agree with TRBD1. The CDR3 is 13 amino acids. After removal of 6 bases from V and 4 bases from J, the junction contained 5 bases not matched to a gene. CDR1 is MNHNY and CDR2 is SVGAGI in the germline V gene (reference sequence). The CDR3 bases are TGTGCCAGCAGCACTACAGGGGCCTATGGCTACACCTTC. Protein sequence: CASSTTGAYGYTF.

The chain employs TRBV7-3 and TRBJ1-2; perhaps TRBD1 as D (5 bases). CDR1 and CDR2 (germline): SGHTA, FQGTGA. This CDR3 contains 15 residues. V lost 2 bases and J lost 1, with 11 bases in between. The CDR3 protein is CASSLGPGNNYGYTF. The CDR3 DNA sequence: TGTGCCAGCAGCTTAGGCCCAGGGAATAACTATGGCTACACCTTC.

The chain has TRBV7-2 and TRBJ2-7; TRBD2 agrees at 8 bases. Germline assignment: CDR1 SGHTA and CDR2 FQGNSA. The CDR3 sequence is 14 residues long. The V and J ends lost 6 bases and 3 bases, in that order; junction bases with no gene match: 7. As DNA, the CDR3 is TGTGCCAGCAGAACTCCGGGACTAGACTACGAGCAGTACTTC. This encodes CASRTPGLDYEQYF.

The chain is built from TRBV30 and TRBJ2-3, with D perhaps TRBD2 (6 bases). Germline V gives CDR1 GTSNPN, CDR2 SVGIG (reference sequence). V was pared by 8 bases and J by 0 bases, with 12 bases between. The CDR3 is made up of 13 amino acids. In DNA, the CDR3 is TGTGCCGTGGGGACTCTTAGCACAGATACGCAGTATTTT. Protein sequence: CAVGTLSTDTQYF. Filled out from reference TRBV30 and TRBJ2-3, the complete variable domain reads SQTIHQWPATLVQPVGSPLSLECTVEGTSNPNLYWYRQAAGRGLQLLFYSVGIGQISSEVPQNLSASRPQDRQFILSSKKLLLSDSGFYLCAVGTLSTDTQYFGPGTRLTVL.

This clone has just a few counts. The CDR3 here is CATRKEAVGADTQYF. The CDR3 DNA reads as TGTGCCACCAGGAAGGAGGCAGTAGGAGCAGATACGCAGTATTTT. This chain connects TRBV15 to TRBJ2-3, with D maybe TRBD2 (5 bases). Trimming left V 6 bases short and J 4 bases short, with 17 bases between. Germline CDR1 and CDR2: LNHNV and YYDKDF (reference sequence). The CDR3 is 15 amino acids.

The chain couples TRBV5-5 to TRBJ2-7, with 8 bases that match TRBD2. The germline V gene has CDR1 SGHKS and CDR2 YYEKEE (reference sequence). V lost 0 bases, J lost 0 bases, and 8 bases stayed unmatched. There are 17 residues in the CDR3. CDR3 loop: CASSLGSSGQDSYEQYF. CDR3 DNA sequence: TGTGCCAGCAGCTTGGGGTCTAGCGGGCAAGACTCCTACGAGCAGTACTTC.

J is TRBJ1-3 and V is TRBV9, with D possibly matching TRBD1 (5 bases). The CDR3 is 14 residues long. The V end was cut by 3 bases, the J end by 4 bases, with 11 bases between. Germline loops: CDR1 SGDLS, CDR2 YYNGEE. For the CDR3, the DNA is TGTGCCAGCAGCGGACAAGGGGTCGGAAACACCATATATTTT. Its translation is CASSGQGVGNTIYF.

This clone came up a few times. The V gene is TRBV6-5, the J gene TRBJ2-7; D remains ambiguous. V was cut by 0 bases and J by 4 bases, with 7 bases left in between. The germline CDR1 and CDR2 sequences are MNHEY and SVGAGI. This CDR3 comprises 13 residues. CDR3 protein: CASSYSPEYEQYF. The CDR3 nucleotides are TGTGCCAGCAGTTACTCCCCCGAGTACGAGCAGTACTTC.

V usage is TRBV2 and J usage is TRBJ1-6; 8 bases match TRBD1. In germline, CDR1 is SNHLY, CDR2 FYNNEI. J gave up 7 bases and V 8 bases, and 4 bases lay outside the gene matches. The CDR3 has 13 amino acids. The CDR3 loop reads CASSGGWNSPLHF. In DNA, the CDR3 is TGTGCCAGCTCAGGGGGCTGGAATTCACCCCTCCACTTT.

The gene calls are TRBV18 and TRBJ2-1; 9 positions match TRBD2. Germline trimming cut 1 base from V and 0 bases from J; bases unmatched to any gene: 7. Germline lookup yields CDR1 KGHSH and CDR2 LQKENI. The CDR3 length is 18 residues. The CDR3 coding sequence is TGTGCCAGCTCACCACTTCCTAGCGGGGCGAGCTCCTACAATGAGCAGTTCTTC. This codes for CASSPLPSGASSYNEQFF. Using reference TRBV18 and TRBJ2-1 for the parts outside the CDR3, the full variable domain is NAGVMQNPRHLVRRRGQEARLRCSPMKGHSHVYWYRQLPEEGLKFMVYLQKENIIDESGMPKERFSAEFPKEGPSILRIQQVVRGDSAAYFCASSPLPSGASSYNEQFFGPGTRLTVL.